This T cell receptor beta chain was identified in a study of T-cell reconstitution after alpha-beta-depleted transplantation in children. Study-level findings and limits: Reported findings indicate that, about two months after transplant, alpha-beta T cells came from several hundred expanded clones, which were derived from non-depleted graft cells. A year had passed since transplant, and T-cell counts and diversity by then came mostly from newly produced T cells. Surviving recipient T cells and thymic progenitors accounted for the high day-60 TCRbeta diversity observed in some patients.

Unique molecular identifiers were incorporated during preparation of the TCRbeta library. TCRdb re-called the PCR reads through MiXCR, storing one row per CDR3 protein. The table lists some 290,000 distinct CDR3 sequences, around 25% of them singletons. On this clonotype: Its antigen is still unknown.

V lost 6 bases and J 4 bases, leaving 9 bases between the germline ends. Germline-derived CDR1 and CDR2 are MNHEY and SVGAGI. CDR3 size: 12 residues. This sequence was found in a male patient younger than 18 who had a stem cell transplant for acute lymphoblastic leukemia, so the T cells may come from the graft donor. The chain couples TRBV6-5 to TRBJ2-5; D might be TRBD2 (6 bases). The material was PBMCs, mostly from graft donor cells, obtained 180 days after TCRalphabeta/CD19-depleted stem cell transplant. CDR3 sequence: CASSRGVETQYF. For the CDR3, the DNA is TGTGCCAGCAGCCGCGGGGTAGAGACCCAGTACTTC.